What follows is one TCR beta chain and its context. Germline CDR1 reads MGHRA; CDR2 reads YSYEKL. The CDR3 totals 14 residues. V dropped 1 base and J dropped 7; count of bases not matched to a gene: 6. The table came from immunoSEQ multiplex PCR; TCRdb's copy has only in-frame clones and leaves some out. This table has tens of thousands of clones, roughly nine tenths appearing once. The data were taken from a study of sequential checkpoint blockade in melanoma. Turning to the study itself: Arm A got nivolumab then ipilimumab; arm B the reverse, 1:1. Each arm's sequence ended with maintenance nivolumab.

Treatment defined: randomized to nivolumab then ipilimumab (arm A) or the reverse (arm B). Patients had received no earlier DNA-damaging chemotherapy. PBMC sorting kept live CD3+CD8+ cells without CD19 or CD56. The receptor comes from a human donor with melanoma. This chain joins TRBV4-1 and TRBJ1-1; 7 nucleotides align to TRBD1. The material was CD8+ T cells sorted from blood (inferred from file names), obtained from a patient given nivolumab and ipilimumab in sequence. As DNA, the CDR3 is TGCGCCAGCAGCCAAGTCTTCGGGACAGATGAAGCTTTCTTT. This sequence encodes CASSQVFGTDEAFF.